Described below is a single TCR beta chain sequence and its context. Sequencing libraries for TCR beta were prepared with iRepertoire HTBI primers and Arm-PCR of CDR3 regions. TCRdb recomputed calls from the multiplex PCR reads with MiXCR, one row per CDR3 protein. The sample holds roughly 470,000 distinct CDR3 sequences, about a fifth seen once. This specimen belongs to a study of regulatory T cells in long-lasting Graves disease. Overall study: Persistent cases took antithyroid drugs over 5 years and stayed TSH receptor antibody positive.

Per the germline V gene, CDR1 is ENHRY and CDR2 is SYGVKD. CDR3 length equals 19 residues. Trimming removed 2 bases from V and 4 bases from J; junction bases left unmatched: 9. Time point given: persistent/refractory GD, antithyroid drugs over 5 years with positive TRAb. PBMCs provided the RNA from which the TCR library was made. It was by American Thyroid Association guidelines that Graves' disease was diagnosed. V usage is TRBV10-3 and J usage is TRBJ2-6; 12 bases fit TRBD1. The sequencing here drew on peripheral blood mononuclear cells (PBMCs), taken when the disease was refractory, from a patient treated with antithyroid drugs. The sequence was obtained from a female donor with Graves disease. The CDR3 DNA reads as TGTGCCATCAGTGAGGGGACAGGGGGCAGATCCTCCGGGGCCAACGTCCTGACTTTC. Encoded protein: CAISEGTGGRSSGANVLTF.